The 28 T cell receptor beta chains presented below share a single source sample, sequenced in a study of blood T cell repertoires in COVID-19. Clones were read by immunoSEQ multiplex PCR, and TCRdb kept only the in-frame ones, dropping some. The repertoire holds roughly 97,000 clones, roughly 82% seen once, with over 20% in the top ten. The specimen sequenced was peripheral blood. All receptors derive from a man in his fifties or sixties with acute or convalescent COVID-19.

Here the CDR3 DNA reads TGTGCCAGCAGCTTGGCGAGTCTGGACATTCAGTACTTC. Residues: CASSLASLDIQYF. This chain links TRBV5-5 with TRBJ2-4; no reliable D call. Germline V lookup: CDR1 SGHKS, CDR2 YYEKEE (reference sequence). The CDR3 has 13 residues. Deletions cut 0 bases from V and 8 bases from J, with 9 bases between.

The chain is built from TRBV18 and TRBJ2-1; TRBD1 matches 7 bases. The ends lost 3 bases at V and 3 bases at J; junction bases unmatched: 2. The CDR3 loop spans 14 amino acids. The germline V gene has CDR1 KGHSH and CDR2 LQKENI. CDR3 bases: TGTGCCAGCTCACCTCGGGACAGCTACAATGAGCAGTTCTTC. This encodes CASSPRDSYNEQFF.

The chain recombines TRBV9 with TRBJ2-1, with TRBD2 matching 10 bases. CDR1 SGDLS and CDR2 YYNGEE come from the germline V gene. V lost 0 bases and J lost 5; bases outside the gene matches: 5. The CDR3 extends over 16 amino acids. The CDR3 sequence: CASSVGPSGRHNEQFF. CDR3 in DNA: TGTGCCAGCAGCGTAGGTCCTAGCGGGAGACACAATGAGCAGTTCTTC.

This sequence joins TRBV7-8 and TRBJ2-2; TRBD1 agrees at 10 bases. Germline loops: CDR1 SGHVS, CDR2 FQNEAQ. J gave up 1 base and V 1 base, and 6 bases lay outside the gene matches. The CDR3 sequence is 18 residues long. The CDR3 sequence: CASSLGLRDRGNTGELFF. Written as DNA, the CDR3 is TGTGCCAGCAGCTTAGGACTCCGGGACAGGGGGAACACCGGGGAGCTGTTTTTT.

V and J are TRBV21-1 and TRBJ1-2. TRBV21-1 represents a pseudogene. The CDR3 spans 16 residues. CDR3 amino acids: CASSSPREGLNYGYTF. The CDR3 coding sequence is TGTGCCAGCAGCTCCCCAAGGGAGGGGCTAAACTATGGCTACACCTTC.

The chain has TRBV12-3 or TRBV12-4 and TRBJ1-4; no firm D call. V shed 5 bases and J shed 8 bases, with 12 bases lying between them. This CDR3 comprises 13 residues. CDR3 sequence: CASSPGVGEKLFF. The DNA for the CDR3 is TGTGCCAGCAGTCCCGGGGTGGGGGAAAAACTGTTTTTT.

This clone was found once. The rearrangement links TRBV10-3 to TRBJ2-5; no definite D call. The CDR3 has 11 amino acids. Trimming stripped 3 bases from V and 9 bases from J, with 8 bases between. From germline, CDR1 is ENHRY and CDR2 SYGVKD. CDR3 region: CAISDGQAQYF. DNA of the CDR3: TGTGCCATCAGTGATGGCCAGGCCCAGTACTTC.

The chain employs TRBV6-5 and TRBJ2-7; perhaps TRBD1 as D (5 bases). This CDR3 has 13 amino acids. V was clipped by 10 bases and J by 7 bases, with 20 bases between them. CDR1 MNHEY and CDR2 SVGAGI come from the germline V gene. The CDR3 protein is CATEQARSSEQYF. The DNA for the CDR3 is TGTGCCACCGAACAGGCGCGCTCTTCAGAGCAGTACTTC.

V and J are TRBV5-5 and TRBJ1-3; 10 nucleotides agree with TRBD1. The J segment lost 4 bases and the V segment lost 0 bases, leaving 4 bases of the junction unmatched. This CDR3 has 16 residues. Germline V gives CDR1 SGHKS, CDR2 YYEKEE (reference sequence). CDR3 coding DNA: TGTGCCAGCAGCTTGGACGACAGGGGGCTGGGAAACACCATATATTTT. Protein sequence: CASSLDDRGLGNTIYF.

J is TRBJ2-7 and V is TRBV24-1, with 9 bases that match TRBD1. CDR3 length: 15 amino acids. Germline assignment: CDR1 KGHDR and CDR2 SFDVKD. Trimming at V came to 9 bases and at J to 1 base, leaving 9 bases not matched to a gene. CDR3 loop: CATRNRDRDSYEQYF. The CDR3 DNA reads as TGTGCCACCCGTAACCGGGACAGGGATTCCTACGAGCAGTACTTC.

V is TRBV25-1 and J is TRBJ1-5; D is unresolved. The germline V and J ends were trimmed by 9 bases and 5 bases, with 17 bases remaining between them. The CDR3 covers 14 residues. In germline, CDR1 is MGHDK, CDR2 SYGVNS. In DNA form, the CDR3 reads TGTGCCAGATACGAGGGCTTTCTCGATCAGCCCCAGCATTTT. This codes for CARYEGFLDQPQHF. Combining the CDR3 with reference TRBV25-1 and TRBJ1-5 gives the whole variable domain EADIYQTPRYLVIGTGKKITLECSQTMGHDKMYWYQQDPGMELHLIHYSYGVNSTEKGDLSSESTVSRIRTEHFPLTLESARPSHTSQYLCARYEGFLDQPQHFGDGTRLSIL.

The J gene is TRBJ1-5, the V gene TRBV4-2; 8 bases map to TRBD1. The CDR3 has 16 amino acids. Germline V gives CDR1 LGHNA, CDR2 YNFKEQ. Germline trimming cut 2 bases from V and 4 bases from J; bases unmatched to any gene: 7. The CDR3 nucleotides read TGTGCCAGCAGCCAACCTCACAGGGGGGGAAATCAGCCCCAGCATTTT. Translating it yields CASSQPHRGGNQPQHF.

The table lists this clone with a few counts. This sequence joins TRBV2 and TRBJ2-1, with 7 bases identical to TRBD2. The CDR3 runs 12 residues. J lost 14 bases, V lost 4 bases, and 8 bases had no gene match. Looked up from germline, CDR1 is SNHLY and CDR2 is FYNNEI. This chain's CDR3 is CASSGNSGSEFF. CDR3 coding DNA: TGTGCCAGCAGTGGGAATAGCGGGTCAGAGTTCTTC.

CDR3 coding DNA: TGCGCCAGCAGGCCGTCCGGGACTAGTTTCTTGAATGAGCAGTTCTTC. Protein sequence: CASRPSGTSFLNEQFF. The chain employs TRBV5-1 and TRBJ2-1; 8 nucleotides match TRBD2. The CDR3 runs 16 residues. J lost 7 bases, V lost 5 bases, and 14 bases had no gene match. The germline V gene has CDR1 SGHRS and CDR2 YFSETQ.

The CDR3 here is CASSLNYNQPQHF. The CDR3 nucleotides are TGTGCCAGCAGCTTAAACTACAATCAGCCCCAGCATTTT. This rearrangement joins TRBV7-2 to TRBJ1-5; D unresolved. The length of the CDR3 is 13 residues. The germline V gene has CDR1 SGHTA and CDR2 FQGNSA. Trimming removed 2 bases at V and 3 bases at J, with 5 bases between.

About this clone: Other DNA sequences in this sample translate to the same CDR3. The gene calls are TRBV6-5 and TRBJ1-6; unclear D gene. V lost 2 bases to trimming and J lost 10 bases, with 6 bases between them. Germline V gene data show CDR1 as MNHEY and CDR2 as SVGAGI. CDR3 length: 12 residues. The chain's CDR3 is CASSYRGSPLHF. The CDR3 bases are TGTGCCAGCAGTTACCGGGGATCACCCCTCCACTTT.

This rearrangement joins TRBV27 to TRBJ1-6; TRBD1 might be the D (5 bases). Deletions cut 7 bases from V and 10 bases from J, with 17 bases between. Germline V gives CDR1 MNHEY, CDR2 SMNVEV (reference sequence). The CDR3 covers 14 residues. CDR3 region: CASTLRDRRSPLHF. DNA of the CDR3: TGTGCCAGCACTCTGCGGGACCGCCGCTCACCCCTCCACTTT.

The rearrangement links TRBV7-9 to TRBJ1-2; 7 positions agree with TRBD1. Trimming at V came to 5 bases and at J to 4 bases, leaving 10 bases not matched to a gene. This CDR3 is 15 amino acids long. Germline-derived CDR1 and CDR2 are SEHNR and FQNEAQ (reference sequence). The CDR3 region has the DNA TGTGCCAGCAGCCCCGGACAGGTCAACCTCTATGGCTACACCTTC. Protein: CASSPGQVNLYGYTF.

CDR3 in amino acids: CSVVGGRDQETQYF. CDR3 DNA: TGCAGCGTTGTCGGCGGGAGGGATCAAGAGACCCAGTACTTC. This sequence joins TRBV29-1 and TRBJ2-5; 9 nucleotides align to TRBD2. Germline loops: CDR1 SQVTM, CDR2 ANQGSEA. The CDR3 runs to 14 residues. The trim removed 4 bases at V and 2 bases at J, leaving 5 bases unmatched.

This clone was picked up one time. This rearrangement joins TRBV5-4 to TRBJ2-1, with TRBD2 matching over 7 bases. The CDR3 covers 14 residues. Germline loops: CDR1 SGHNT, CDR2 YYREEE (reference sequence). V was clipped by 0 bases and J by 7 bases; unmatched bases: 4. DNA of the CDR3: TGTGCCAGCAGCTTGGGGACTAGTGGGAATGAGCAGTTCTTC. Its translation is CASSLGTSGNEQFF. The full variable domain, with the rest looked up from reference TRBV5-4 and TRBJ2-1, is ETGVTQSPTHLIKTRGQQVTLRCSSQSGHNTVSWYQQALGQGPQFIFQYYREEENGRGNFPPRFSGLQFPNYSSELNVNALELDDSALYLCASSLGTSGNEQFFGPGTRLTVL.

The J gene is TRBJ2-4, the V gene TRBV6-5; D call uncertain. Germline lookup yields CDR1 MNHEY and CDR2 SVGAGI. Between the trimmed V and J ends, which lost 8 bases and 0 bases, there was a span of 14 bases. This CDR3 has 15 amino acids. As DNA, the CDR3 is TGTGCCAGCCTCCGAGCACCTCTAGCCAAAAACATTCAGTACTTC. Protein sequence: CASLRAPLAKNIQYF.

The chain employs TRBV28 and TRBJ1-4; tentative D call: TRBD1 (6 bases). The CDR3 extends over 18 amino acids. Germline values: CDR1 MDHEN, CDR2 SYDVKM. Trimming pared 6 bases from V and 0 bases from J, leaving 20 bases between. The CDR3 sequence is CASRPRTALYATNEKLFF. Written as DNA, the CDR3 is TGTGCCAGCAGGCCTCGGACAGCCCTGTATGCAACTAATGAAAAACTGTTTTTT.

The genes are TRBV5-1 and TRBJ2-2; D remains unclear. CDR3 length: 15 amino acids. With 4 bases removed from V and 0 bases from J, the gap between germline ends came to 10 bases. Per the germline V gene, CDR1 is SGHRS and CDR2 is YFSETQ. CDR3 sequence (DNA): TGCGCCAGCAGCCCGCGGTCCCCGAACACCGGGGAGCTGTTTTTT. It is translated as CASSPRSPNTGELFF.

The V and J genes are TRBV29-1 and TRBJ2-3; the match to TRBD1 covers 7 bases. From germline, CDR1 is SQVTM and CDR2 ANQGSEA. V lost 3 bases and J lost 4; bases outside the gene matches: 13. The CDR3 runs to 16 residues. CDR3 nucleotide sequence: TGCAGCGTTGAGGAGGACAGGCCCAAGTCGGCAGATACGCAGTATTTT. Translated, it gives CSVEEDRPKSADTQYF.

V gene TRBV6-6 combines with J gene TRBJ2-1; 14 bases match TRBD2. The V segment lost 7 bases and the J segment 9 bases; nucleotides outside the gene matches: 11. Germline values: CDR1 MNHNY, CDR2 SVGAGI (reference sequence). The length of the CDR3 is 16 residues. The CDR3 nucleotides read TGTGCCAGCAAGACTAGCGGGAGGGCTAAAGGCGGTGAGCAGTTCTTC. Translation: CASKTSGRAKGGEQFF.

This chain joins TRBV10-3 and TRBJ2-5; D possibly corresponds to TRBD1 (5 bases). V lost 6 bases and J lost 1, with 6 bases in between. Germline CDR1 is ENHRY and CDR2 is SYGVKD. The CDR3 runs to 12 residues. The CDR3 DNA is TGTGCCATCAGGACAGCCCAAGAGACCCAGTACTTC. Translation gives CAIRTAQETQYF.

The genes are TRBV4-1 and TRBJ2-7; TRBD2 matches at 10 bases. Looked up from germline, CDR1 is MGHRA and CDR2 is YSYEKL. The trim removed 4 bases at V and 2 bases at J, leaving 11 bases unmatched. The CDR3 sequence is 17 residues long. CDR3 residues: CASSPRVAGGLPYEQYF. Here the CDR3 DNA reads TGCGCCAGCAGCCCCCGGGTAGCGGGAGGACTTCCCTACGAGCAGTACTTC.

On this clone: Compared with germline, one end of the junction differs, possibly owing to a read error. This chain links TRBV5-1 with TRBJ2-5; a weak D match, TRBD2 (5 bases). The CDR3 totals 13 residues. CDR1 is SGHRS and CDR2 is YFSETQ in the germline V gene. The CDR3 spells CASGLEAGETQYF. CDR3 in DNA: TGCGCCAGCGGCTTGGAGGCAGGAGAGACCCAGTACTTC.